A selection of T cell receptor beta chains follows, all from one sample in a study of shared clonotypes between healthy human individuals. The assay was immunoSEQ multiplex PCR, and TCRdb's table has in-frame clones only and misses some. The sample has roughly 2.2 million clones; over 85% are singletons. Sequenced: naive CD4+ T cells from PBMCs. These receptors came from a young man in good health. Some clones in this sample may be carry-over from other donors' samples. The CDR3 runs from the conserved cysteine through the conserved F or W. The order of the fields is D gene, V gene, clone size, J gene, CDR3 protein, CDR3 DNA. D genes are given only for firm matches. Clone size is shown for a subset of rows, as once, few, many or a class of expanded clone.

d_gene: .; v_gene: TRBV5-6; abundance: .; j_gene: TRBJ2-7; CDR3aa: CASSLGGAHSYEQYF; CDR3nt: TGTGCCAGCAGCTTGGGAGGGGCCCACTCCTACGAGCAGTACTTC
d_gene: TRBD2; v_gene: TRBV27; abundance: .; j_gene: TRBJ2-7; CDR3aa: CASSLSGLAEYEQYF; CDR3nt: TGTGCCAGCAGTTTATCGGGACTAGCGGAGTACGAGCAGTACTTC
d_gene: .; v_gene: TRBV4-1; abundance: .; j_gene: TRBJ2-5; CDR3aa: CASSQFPLGAKETQYF; CDR3nt: TGCGCCAGCAGCCAATTTCCCCTCGGGGCTAAAGAGACCCAGTACTTC
d_gene: .; v_gene: TRBV18; abundance: .; j_gene: TRBJ2-3; CDR3aa: CASSPRENTQYF; CDR3nt: TGTGCCAGCTCACCACGGGAGAATACGCAGTATTTT
d_gene: .; v_gene: TRBV18; abundance: .; j_gene: TRBJ1-1; CDR3aa: CASSGNTEAFF; CDR3nt: TGTGCCAGCTCAGGGAACACTGAAGCTTTCTTT
d_gene: .; v_gene: TRBV27; abundance: .; j_gene: TRBJ2-3; CDR3aa: CASSPLSGYYTDTQYF; CDR3nt: TGTGCCAGCAGTCCACTCAGCGGTTATTACACAGATACGCAGTATTTT
d_gene: .; v_gene: TRBV5-3; abundance: .; j_gene: TRBJ1-2; CDR3aa: CARSLPWTPDGYTF; CDR3nt: TGTGCCAGAAGCTTGCCCTGGACTCCTGATGGCTACACCTTC
d_gene: TRBD1; v_gene: TRBV19; abundance: .; j_gene: TRBJ1-5; CDR3aa: CASSFLRQGYNQPQHF; CDR3nt: TGTGCCAGTAGTTTCCTCCGACAGGGATACAATCAGCCCCAGCATTTT
d_gene: TRBD1; v_gene: TRBV16; abundance: .; j_gene: TRBJ2-1; CDR3aa: CASTRGQGYNEQFF; CDR3nt: TGTGCCAGCACACGGGGACAGGGGTACAATGAGCAGTTCTTC
d_gene: .; v_gene: TRBV20-1; abundance: .; j_gene: TRBJ1-5; CDR3aa: CSARSNQPQHF; CDR3nt: TGCAGTGCTAGGTCCAATCAGCCCCAGCATTTT
d_gene: .; v_gene: TRBV6-6; abundance: .; j_gene: TRBJ1-5; CDR3aa: CASTGQGRDQPQHF; CDR3nt: TGTGCCAGCACTGGGCAGGGAAGAGATCAGCCCCAGCATTTT
d_gene: .; v_gene: TRBV6-4; abundance: .; j_gene: TRBJ2-7; CDR3aa: CASSVRGYEQYF; CDR3nt: TGTGCCAGCAGTGTTCGAGGGTACGAGCAGTACTTC
d_gene: TRBD1; v_gene: TRBV19; abundance: .; j_gene: TRBJ1-5; CDR3aa: CASRDRTGDQPQHF; CDR3nt: TGTGCCAGTAGGGACAGGACAGGGGATCAGCCCCAGCATTTT
d_gene: TRBD1; v_gene: TRBV7-3; abundance: .; j_gene: TRBJ1-2; CDR3aa: CASSPGQAINYGYTF; CDR3nt: TGTGCCAGCAGCCCGGGACAGGCGATTAACTATGGCTACACCTTC
d_gene: .; v_gene: TRBV5-1; abundance: .; j_gene: TRBJ1-2; CDR3aa: CASSLVSGFYGYTF; CDR3nt: TGCGCCAGCAGCTTGGTGTCAGGATTCTATGGCTACACCTTC
d_gene: .; v_gene: TRBV7-9; abundance: .; j_gene: TRBJ1-1; CDR3aa: CASSFSIGNTEAFF; CDR3nt: TGTGCCAGCAGCTTTTCTATCGGGAACACTGAAGCTTTCTTT
d_gene: .; v_gene: TRBV14; abundance: .; j_gene: TRBJ2-4; CDR3aa: CASSQDRRNIQYF; CDR3nt: TGTGCCAGCAGCCAAGATCGCAGGAACATTCAGTACTTC
d_gene: TRBD1; v_gene: TRBV18; abundance: .; j_gene: TRBJ2-7; CDR3aa: CASSPGTGGFYEQYF; CDR3nt: TGTGCCAGCTCACCCGGGACAGGGGGTTTCTACGAGCAGTACTTC
d_gene: TRBD1; v_gene: TRBV7-9; abundance: once; j_gene: TRBJ1-4; CDR3aa: CASSPTGGREKLFF; CDR3nt: TGTGCCAGCAGCCCGACAGGGGGTAGGGAAAAACTGTTTTTT
d_gene: TRBD1; v_gene: TRBV10-3; abundance: once; j_gene: TRBJ2-1; CDR3aa: CAISSPDRSNEQFF; CDR3nt: TGTGCCATCAGTTCACCGGACAGGAGCAATGAGCAGTTCTTC
d_gene: TRBD1; v_gene: TRBV5-1; abundance: .; j_gene: TRBJ2-5; CDR3aa: CASSSLDRDQETQYF; CDR3nt: TGCGCCAGCAGCTCCCTAGACAGGGACCAAGAGACCCAGTACTTC
d_gene: .; v_gene: TRBV6-5; abundance: .; j_gene: TRBJ1-3; CDR3aa: CASRPPGVDNTIYF; CDR3nt: TGTGCCAGCAGGCCTCCGGGTGTGGATAACACCATATATTTT
d_gene: TRBD1; v_gene: TRBV5-5; abundance: once; j_gene: TRBJ1-5; CDR3aa: CASSWDRGNQPQHF; CDR3nt: TGTGCCAGCAGCTGGGACAGGGGCAATCAGCCCCAGCATTTT
d_gene: .; v_gene: TRBV2; abundance: .; j_gene: TRBJ2-7; CDR3aa: CASSELTGFTYEQYF; CDR3nt: TGTGCCAGCAGTGAACTTACGGGGTTTACCTACGAGCAGTACTTC
d_gene: TRBD1; v_gene: TRBV11-2; abundance: .; j_gene: TRBJ2-6; CDR3aa: CASSVIRGPGANVLTF; CDR3nt: TGTGCCAGCAGCGTCATCAGGGGGCCTGGGGCCAACGTCCTGACTTTC
d_gene: .; v_gene: TRBV2; abundance: once; j_gene: TRBJ1-5; CDR3aa: CASSDYFSNQPQHF; CDR3nt: TGTGCCAGCAGCGACTATTTTAGCAATCAGCCCCAGCATTTT
d_gene: TRBD1; v_gene: TRBV6-1; abundance: .; j_gene: TRBJ1-5; CDR3aa: CASSESQYRGAPQHF; CDR3nt: TGTGCCAGCAGTGAAAGTCAGTACAGGGGTGCGCCCCAGCATTTT